These 6 T cell receptor beta chains came from one sample sequenced in a study of blood T cell repertoires in COVID-19 (dated by TCRdb to about 2020). The library relied on the immunoSEQ multiplex PCR assay. The source is immuneACCESS, and TCRdb retained only in-frame sequences with V and J called. Part of the clones is not carried over; for the studies checked, unresolved V genes explain less than half of this, and the remainder is unexplained. The sample records roughly 250,000 clones, 80% to 90% of which are singletons. Roughly 4% of the sample goes to the ten largest clones. Sequences were obtained from PBMCs or T cells enriched from blood (not recorded which). Every receptor here comes from a woman in her thirties who had recovered from COVID-19.

V usage is TRBV5-4 and J usage is TRBJ2-5; 7 bases map to TRBD1. V was clipped by 3 bases and J by 2 bases; unmatched bases: 4. Germline lookup yields CDR1 SGHNT and CDR2 YYREEE (reference sequence). This CDR3 has 14 amino acids. This CDR3 is CASSSGQRQETQYF. The CDR3 region has the DNA TGTGCCAGCAGCTCGGGACAGAGACAAGAGACCCAGTACTTC. The whole variable domain, remainder taken from reference TRBV5-4 and TRBJ2-5, is ETGVTQSPTHLIKTRGQQVTLRCSSQSGHNTVSWYQQALGQGPQFIFQYYREEENGRGNFPPRFSGLQFPNYSSELNVNALELDDSALYLCASSSGQRQETQYFGPGTRLLVL.

This sequence joins TRBV4-2 and TRBJ1-1; TRBD1 matches at 8 bases. The ends lost 4 bases at V and 5 bases at J; junction bases unmatched: 9. Germline V lookup: CDR1 LGHNA, CDR2 YNFKEQ. There are 15 residues in the CDR3. CDR3 sequence: CASSPREDRDTEAFF. CDR3 DNA sequence: TGTGCCAGCAGCCCCCGGGAGGACAGGGATACTGAAGCTTTCTTT.

A single count supports this clone. This sequence joins TRBV27 and TRBJ2-3; D gene unclear. V lost 1 base to trimming and J lost 3 bases, with 17 bases between them. The CDR3 extends over 17 amino acids. Germline CDR1 is MNHEY and CDR2 is SMNVEV (reference sequence). DNA for the CDR3: TGTGCCAGCAGTTTATTGGGCGAGCTCCTCAGGACAGATACGCAGTATTTT. This encodes CASSLLGELLRTDTQYF.

The V gene is TRBV9, the J gene TRBJ1-4; 9 nucleotides agree with TRBD1. The CDR3 loop spans 14 amino acids. Germline V CDR1 and CDR2: SGDLS, YYNGEE. V shed 3 bases and J 10 bases; nucleotides not matched to a gene: 7. In DNA, the CDR3 is TGTGCCAGCAGCGCCCCGGGACAGGGAGGAAAACTGTTTTTT. It yields the protein CASSAPGQGGKLFF.

The chain couples TRBV7-9 to TRBJ2-5; tentatively, D is TRBD2 (5 bases). Germline loops: CDR1 SEHNR, CDR2 FQNEAQ (reference sequence). This CDR3 is 14 amino acids long. V was trimmed by 5 bases and J by 10 bases, leaving 20 bases between them. In nucleotides, the CDR3 is TGTGCCAGCAGCCTCAGAATAGCCGGAGAGGGCCAGTACTTC. It encodes CASSLRIAGEGQYF.

This chain uses TRBV5-6 with TRBJ1-3, with TRBD1 matching over 11 bases. The J segment lost 2 bases and the V segment lost 3 bases, leaving 10 bases of the junction unmatched. Germline CDR1 SGHDT, CDR2 YYEEEE. The CDR3 has 18 amino acids. This CDR3 reads CASSSRDRGKVPGNTIYF. The DNA of the CDR3 is TGTGCCAGCAGCTCCCGGGACAGGGGGAAAGTACCTGGAAACACCATATATTTT.